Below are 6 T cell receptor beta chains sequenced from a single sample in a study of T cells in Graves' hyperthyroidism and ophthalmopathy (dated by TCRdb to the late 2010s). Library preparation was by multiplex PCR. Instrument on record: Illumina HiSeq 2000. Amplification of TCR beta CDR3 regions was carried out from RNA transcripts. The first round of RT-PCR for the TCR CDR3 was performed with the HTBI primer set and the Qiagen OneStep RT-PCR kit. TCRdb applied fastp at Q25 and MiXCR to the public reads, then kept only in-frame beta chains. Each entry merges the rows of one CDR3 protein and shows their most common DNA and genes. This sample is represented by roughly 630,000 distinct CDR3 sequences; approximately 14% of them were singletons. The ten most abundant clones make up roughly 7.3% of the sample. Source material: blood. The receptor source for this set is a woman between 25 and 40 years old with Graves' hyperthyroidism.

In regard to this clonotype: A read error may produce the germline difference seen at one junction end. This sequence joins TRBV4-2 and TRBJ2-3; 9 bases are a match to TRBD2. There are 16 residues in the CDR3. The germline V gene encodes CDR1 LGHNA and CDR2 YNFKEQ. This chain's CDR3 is CASSQDWTSGTDTQYF. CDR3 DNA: TGCGCCAGCAGCCAAGACTGGACTAGCGGCACAGATACGCAGTATTTT.

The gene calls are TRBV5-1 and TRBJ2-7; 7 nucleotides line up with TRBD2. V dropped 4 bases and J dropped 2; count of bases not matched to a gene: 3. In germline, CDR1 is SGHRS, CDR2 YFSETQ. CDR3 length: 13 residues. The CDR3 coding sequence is TGCGCCAGCAGCCAGAGCGGGGCCTACGAGCAGTACTTC. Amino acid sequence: CASSQSGAYEQYF. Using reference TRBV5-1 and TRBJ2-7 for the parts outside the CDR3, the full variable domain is KAGVTQTPRYLIKTRGQQVTLSCSPISGHRSVSWYQQTPGQGLQFLFEYFSETQRNKGNFPGRFSGRQFSNSRSEMNVSTLELGDSALYLCASSQSGAYEQYFGPGTRLTVT.

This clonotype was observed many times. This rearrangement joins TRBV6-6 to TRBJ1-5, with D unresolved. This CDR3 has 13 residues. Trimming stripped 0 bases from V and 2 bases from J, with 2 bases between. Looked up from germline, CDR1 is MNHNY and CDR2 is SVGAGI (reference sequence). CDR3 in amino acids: CASSYSRNQPQHF. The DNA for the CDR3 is TGTGCCAGCAGTTACTCTCGCAATCAGCCCCAGCATTTT.

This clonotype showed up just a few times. The CDR3 sequence: CSVGYREGYEQYF. The DNA for the CDR3 is TGCAGCGTTGGATATAGGGAAGGCTACGAGCAGTACTTC. V gene TRBV29-1 combines with J gene TRBJ2-7; D is ambiguous. Germline CDR1 SQVTM, CDR2 ANQGSEA. CDR3 length equals 13 residues. V was clipped by 4 bases and J by 3 bases, with 13 bases between them.

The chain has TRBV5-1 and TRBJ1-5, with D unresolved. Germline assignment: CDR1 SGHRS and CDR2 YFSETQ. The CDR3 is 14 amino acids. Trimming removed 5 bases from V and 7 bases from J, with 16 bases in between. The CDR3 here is CASSRDPGGQPQHF. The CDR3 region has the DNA TGCGCCAGCAGTCGAGACCCAGGCGGGCAGCCCCAGCATTTT.

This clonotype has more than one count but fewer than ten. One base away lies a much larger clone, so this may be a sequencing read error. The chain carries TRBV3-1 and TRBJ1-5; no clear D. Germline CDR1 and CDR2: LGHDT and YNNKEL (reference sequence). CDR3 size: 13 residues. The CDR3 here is CVSSQVNSQPQHF. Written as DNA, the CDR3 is TGTGTCAGCAGCCAAGTAAACAGTCAGCCCCAGCATTTT. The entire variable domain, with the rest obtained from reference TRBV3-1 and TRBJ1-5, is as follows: DTAVSQTPKYLVTQMGNDKSIKCEQNLGHDTMYWYKQDSKKFLKIMFSYNNKELIINETVPNRFSPKSPDKAHLNLHINSLELGDSAVYFCVSSQVNSQPQHFGDGTRLSIL.